These T cell receptor beta chains were read from a single sample in a study of human T cells and chemical hapten exposure. TCRdb used MiXCR to reprocess the RACE reads, holding one entry per CDR3 protein. There are about 340,000 distinct CDR3 sequences in the sample; roughly 6.9% occur only once, and 8.4% lies in the top ten. Source: whole blood, taken in connection with sensitization to the hapten diphenylcyclopropenone (DPC). Receptor source: a woman in her late teens or twenties with alopecia areata. Some clones in this sample may be carry-over from other donors' samples. CDR3s include the opening cysteine and the closing phenylalanine or tryptophan. D genes are given only for firm matches. Only some rows state a clone size, as once, few, many or a class for expanded clones.

.,.,TRBV21-1,TRBJ1-1,TGTGCCAGCAGCAAAGAACTAGGGGGAAACACTGAAGCTTTCTTT,CASSKELGGNTEAFF
TRBD2,.,TRBV20-1,TRBJ2-2,TGCAGTGCTAGAGACCCGTCCGGACTAGGAACCGGGGAGCTGTTTTTT,CSARDPSGLGTGELFF
.,many,TRBV5-6,TRBJ1-1,TGTGCCAGCAGCTCGGGCATGAACACTGAAGCTTTCTTT,CASSSGMNTEAFF
TRBD1,few,TRBV7-9,TRBJ2-5,TGTGCCAGCAGCTTAACAGGGGACGAGACCCAGTACTTC,CASSLTGDETQYF
TRBD2,many,TRBV3-1,TRBJ2-3,TGTGCCAGCAGCCAAGAGGGACTAGCGGGAGATACGCAGTATTTT,CASSQEGLAGDTQYF
TRBD2,few,TRBV28,TRBJ2-2,TGTGCCAGCAAGCGGGGGCCGATTATTGGGGAGCTGTTTTTT,CASKRGPIIGELFF
TRBD1,many,TRBV10-3,TRBJ2-3,TGTGCCATCAGTGGACAGGGGGCGCCCACAGATACGCAGTATTTT,CAISGQGAPTDTQYF
.,.,TRBV9,TRBJ1-1,TGTGCCGGACAACGGAGGGTATATGACACTGAAGCTTTCTTT,CAGQRRVYDTEAFF
.,.,TRBV27,TRBJ2-1,TGTGCCAGCAGTTTCCTTCCTCGGAGCTCCTACAATGAGCAGTTCTTC,CASSFLPRSSYNEQFF
.,many,TRBV20-1,TRBJ2-7,TGCAGCGCCGTCTCAGGGGGGAGGGACGAGCAGTACTTC,CSAVSGGRDEQYF
.,.,TRBV5-1,TRBJ2-1,TGCGCCAGCAGCTACGTCCTCGGTGAGCAGTTCTTC,CASSYVLGEQFF
TRBD1,few,TRBV2,TRBJ2-7,TGTGCCAGCAGTCAACGACAGGGACGTTCCGACGAGCAGTACTTC,CASSQRQGRSDEQYF
.,few,TRBV29-1,TRBJ1-1,TGCAGCGTGGAATCCACCACTGAAGCTTTCTTT,CSVESTTEAFF
TRBD2,.,TRBV11-2,TRBJ2-3,TGTGCCAGCAGCCCAGGATCTAGCGGGGACACAGATACGCAGTATTTT,CASSPGSSGDTDTQYF
.,few,TRBV7-2,TRBJ1-4,TGTGCCAGCAGCCCAAGGGCCGTTAATGAAAAACTGTTTTTT,CASSPRAVNEKLFF
TRBD1,many,TRBV6-5,TRBJ2-7,TGTGCCAGCAGTTCCCTCTCGAGGGGGCCTAGGTACGAGCAGTACTTC,CASSSLSRGPRYEQYF
TRBD2,few,TRBV3-1,TRBJ2-7,TGTGCCAGCAGTCCTCCGACTAGCGGGGGGGCCTACGAGCAGTACTTC,CASSPPTSGGAYEQYF
.,few,TRBV7-6,TRBJ1-1,TGTGCCAGCAGCTCGAGGGGGGACCAACGCACTGAAGCTTTCTTT,CASSSRGDQRTEAFF
TRBD2,few,TRBV12-3/TRBV12-4,TRBJ2-5,TGTGCCAGCAGTCCCCTGGGGGGAGCGGGGGAAGAGACCCAGTACTTC,CASSPLGGAGEETQYF
TRBD2,.,TRBV5-1,TRBJ2-3,TGCGCCAGCGGACCTAGCGGGGGGCGAGAGGATACGCAGTATTTT,CASGPSGGREDTQYF
.,.,TRBV27,TRBJ1-2,TGTGCCAGCAGTTTCTCAAGTTCATATGGCTACACCTTC,CASSFSSSYGYTF
.,many,TRBV28,TRBJ2-4,TGTGCCAGCAGTCCTACACAGGGAGCGGGAAACATTCAGTACTTC,CASSPTQGAGNIQYF
TRBD1,.,TRBV6-2/TRBV6-3,TRBJ2-5,TGTGCCAGCAGTTACCTACCGAAATGGACAGGGCAAGAGACCCAGTACTTC,CASSYLPKWTGQETQYF
.,many,TRBV28,TRBJ1-6,TGTGCCACCCAGGGGCCGAGCTCCTATAATTCACCCCTCCACTTT,CATQGPSSYNSPLHF
TRBD2,many,TRBV20-1,TRBJ2-3,TGCAGTGCTAGAGTGGCTAGCGGTAGCACAGATACGCAGTATTTT,CSARVASGSTDTQYF
.,.,TRBV18,TRBJ1-1,TGTGCCAGCTCACCCGATCTGGGGGGGCAAAGCACTGAAGCTTTCTTT,CASSPDLGGQSTEAFF
TRBD2,few,TRBV20-1,TRBJ2-4,TGCAGTGCTAGAGCTAGCGGGGGCCTCGGTAAAAACATTCAGTACTTC,CSARASGGLGKNIQYF
.,.,TRBV4-3,TRBJ1-6,TGCGCCAGCAGCCAAGATGACCATCGGTCCTATAATTCACCCCTCCACTTT,CASSQDDHRSYNSPLHF
.,.,TRBV2,TRBJ2-3,TGTGCCAGCAGTGAACTCGAAGTGGGGGGCACAGATACGCAGTATTTT,CASSELEVGGTDTQYF
TRBD1,many,TRBV27,TRBJ2-1,TGTGCCAGCAGTCAAGTTGGACAGGGGGCACGTGAGCAGTTCTTC,CASSQVGQGAREQFF
.,many,TRBV7-2,TRBJ1-4,TGTGCCAGCAGCTTAATGGGGGCGGGAGAAAAACTGTTTTTT,CASSLMGAGEKLFF
.,.,TRBV6-2/TRBV6-3,TRBJ1-1,TGTGCCAGCAGTGAGCGACAGTCTTGGTACACTGAAGCTTTCTTT,CASSERQSWYTEAFF
.,many,TRBV5-1,TRBJ2-3,TGCGCCAGCAGCTTGACGGCTGATACGCAGTATTTT,CASSLTADTQYF
TRBD2,many,TRBV7-9,TRBJ2-5,TGTGCCAGCAGGGTGAGGCGGGGGGCCGAGGAGACCCAGTACTTC,CASRVRRGAEETQYF
.,many,TRBV20-1,TRBJ2-7,TGCAGTGTATTGCAGGGCTACGAGCAGTACTTC,CSVLQGYEQYF
TRBD1,many,TRBV25-1,TRBJ1-5,TGTGCCAGCCCGACAGGGATGGGAAATCAGCCCCAGCATTTT,CASPTGMGNQPQHF
.,few,TRBV6-5,TRBJ1-1,TGTGCCAGCAGCCCCTTGGATCCCCGGGAAGCTTTCTTT,CASSPLDPREAFF
.,.,TRBV9,TRBJ1-3,TGTGCCAGCGGATCAGCACTCTCTGGAAACACCATATATTTT,CASGSALSGNTIYF
.,many,TRBV3-1,TRBJ2-2,TGTGCCAGCAGCCAAGAAGGAACCGGGGAGCTGTTTTTT,CASSQEGTGELFF
.,few,TRBV10-3,TRBJ1-5,TGTGCCATCAGTGACACAGGGTTAGGGCAGCCCCAGCATTTT,CAISDTGLGQPQHF
.,few,TRBV12-3/TRBV12-4,TRBJ1-1,TGTGCCAGCAGCCCAAGAATGGGCACTGAAGCTTTCTTT,CASSPRMGTEAFF
.,.,TRBV24-1,TRBJ2-1,TGTGCCACCAGTGGCGAAAGAGGCTCTCGCCCCGATGAGCAGTTCTTC,CATSGERGSRPDEQFF
TRBD1,many,TRBV7-2,TRBJ1-4,TGTGCCAGCAGCTACCAGGGGGCTAATGAAAAACTGTTTTTT,CASSYQGANEKLFF
.,.,TRBV12-3/TRBV12-4,TRBJ1-1,TGTGCCAGCGACGTTGGGGTGGGGGAGGCTTTCTTT,CASDVGVGEAFF
.,many,TRBV27,TRBJ1-1,TGTGCCAGCAGTGACTGGGCCACTGAAGCTTTCTTT,CASSDWATEAFF
.,few,TRBV6-5,TRBJ2-3,TGTGCCAGCAGTCGTGGGCCCTGGGATACGCAGTATTTT,CASSRGPWDTQYF
.,few,TRBV2,TRBJ2-1,TGTGCCAGCAGAAGGGACGCCGACAATGAGCAGTTCTTC,CASRRDADNEQFF
.,.,TRBV6-5,TRBJ1-6,TGTGCCAGCAGCGACGATAAGACAGTTTTCAATTCACCCCTCCACTTT,CASSDDKTVFNSPLHF
TRBD2,.,TRBV9,TRBJ2-5,TGTGCCAGCAGCCTCCTGACTAGCGGGGGACAAGAGACCCAGTACTTC,CASSLLTSGGQETQYF
.,.,TRBV2,TRBJ1-2,TGTGCCAGCAGGTCGGATTTCTATGGCTACACCTTC,CASRSDFYGYTF
.,.,TRBV28,TRBJ2-2,TGTGCCACCATCCGTGGGGGCACCGGGGAGCTGTTTTTT,CATIRGGTGELFF
.,many,TRBV23-1,TRBJ1-5,TGCGCCAGCAGTCCGCGACAGAATCAGCCCCAGCATTTT,CASSPRQNQPQHF
.,many,TRBV7-8,TRBJ2-3,TGTGCCAGCAGCCCTGCTGGGTCGTGGACGCAGTATTTT,CASSPAGSWTQYF
TRBD2,many,TRBV6-2/TRBV6-3,TRBJ2-7,TGTGCCAGCAGTCCGGGAGGTAGCGGGGGCACCTACGAGCAGTACTTC,CASSPGGSGGTYEQYF
.,.,TRBV27,TRBJ2-1,TGTGCCAGCAGTTTATCCCTTGCCGTCGGGACCGATTGGCAATTCTTC,CASSLSLAVGTDWQFF
TRBD1,few,TRBV5-6,TRBJ1-1,TGTGCCAGCAGCTTGTCCGGGACAGTAAACACTGAAGCTTTCTTT,CASSLSGTVNTEAFF
.,few,TRBV7-2,TRBJ2-5,TGTGCCAGCAGCTCCCTCCGCGAGACCCAGTACTTC,CASSSLRETQYF
TRBD1,few,TRBV12-3/TRBV12-4,TRBJ1-1,TGTGCCAGCAGGGGGGACAGAATGAACACTGAAGCTTTCTTT,CASRGDRMNTEAFF